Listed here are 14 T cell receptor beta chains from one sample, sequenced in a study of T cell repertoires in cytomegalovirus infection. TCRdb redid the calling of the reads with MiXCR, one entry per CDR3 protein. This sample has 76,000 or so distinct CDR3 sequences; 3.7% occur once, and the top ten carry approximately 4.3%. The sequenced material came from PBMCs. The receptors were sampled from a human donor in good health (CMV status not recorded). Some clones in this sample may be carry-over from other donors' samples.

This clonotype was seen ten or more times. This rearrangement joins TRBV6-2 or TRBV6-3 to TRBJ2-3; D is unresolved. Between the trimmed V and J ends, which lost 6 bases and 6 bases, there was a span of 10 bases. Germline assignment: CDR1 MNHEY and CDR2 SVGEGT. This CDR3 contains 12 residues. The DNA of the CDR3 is TGTGCCAGCAGCCTCACCGGGGATACGCAGTATTTT. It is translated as CASSLTGDTQYF.

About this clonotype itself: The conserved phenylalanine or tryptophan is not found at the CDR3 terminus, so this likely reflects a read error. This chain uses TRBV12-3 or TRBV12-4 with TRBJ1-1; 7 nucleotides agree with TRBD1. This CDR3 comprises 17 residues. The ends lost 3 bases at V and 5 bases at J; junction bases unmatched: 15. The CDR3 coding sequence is TGTGCCAGCAGTTTCCTTAGGACAGGAGAGACGATTACTGAAGCTTTCTTG. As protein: CASSFLRTGETITEAFL.

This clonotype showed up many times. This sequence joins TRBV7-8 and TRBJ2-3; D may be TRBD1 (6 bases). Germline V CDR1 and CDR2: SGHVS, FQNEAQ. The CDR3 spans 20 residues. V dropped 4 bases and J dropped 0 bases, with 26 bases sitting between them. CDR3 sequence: CASSWRIYKQGNTSTDTQYF. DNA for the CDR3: TGTGCCAGCAGCTGGAGAATCTATAAGCAGGGGAATACTAGCACAGATACGCAGTATTTT.

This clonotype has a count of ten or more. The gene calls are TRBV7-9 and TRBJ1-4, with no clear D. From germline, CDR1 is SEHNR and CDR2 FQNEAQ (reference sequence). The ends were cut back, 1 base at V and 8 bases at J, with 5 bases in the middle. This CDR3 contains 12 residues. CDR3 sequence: CASSLEAEKLFF. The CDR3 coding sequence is TGTGCCAGCAGCTTAGAAGCCGAAAAACTGTTTTTT.

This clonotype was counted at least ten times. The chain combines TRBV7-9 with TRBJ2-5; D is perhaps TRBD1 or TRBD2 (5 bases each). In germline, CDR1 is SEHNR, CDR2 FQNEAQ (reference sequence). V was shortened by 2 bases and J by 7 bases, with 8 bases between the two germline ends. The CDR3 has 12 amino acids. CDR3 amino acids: CASSLMRGTQYF. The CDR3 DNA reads TGTGCCAGCAGCTTAATGAGGGGGACCCAGTACTTC.

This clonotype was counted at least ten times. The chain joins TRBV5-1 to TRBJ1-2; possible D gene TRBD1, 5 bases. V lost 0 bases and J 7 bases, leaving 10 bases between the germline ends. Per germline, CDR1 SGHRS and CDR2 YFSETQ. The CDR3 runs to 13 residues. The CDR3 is CASSLAAGTGYTF. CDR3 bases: TGCGCCAGCAGCTTGGCCGCGGGGACTGGCTACACCTTC.

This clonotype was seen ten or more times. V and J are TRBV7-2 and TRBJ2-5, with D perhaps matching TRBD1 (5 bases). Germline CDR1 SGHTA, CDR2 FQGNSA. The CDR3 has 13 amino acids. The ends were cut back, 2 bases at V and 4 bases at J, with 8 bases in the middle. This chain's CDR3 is CASSLSRGETQYF. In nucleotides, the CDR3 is TGTGCCAGCAGCTTAAGTAGGGGAGAGACCCAGTACTTC.

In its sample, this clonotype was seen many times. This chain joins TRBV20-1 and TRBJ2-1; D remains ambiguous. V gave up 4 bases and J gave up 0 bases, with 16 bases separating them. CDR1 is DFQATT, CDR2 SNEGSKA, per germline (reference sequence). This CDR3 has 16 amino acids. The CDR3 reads CSAMSRGSSSYNEQFF. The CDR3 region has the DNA TGCAGTGCTATGTCCCGCGGAAGTAGCTCCTACAATGAGCAGTTCTTC.

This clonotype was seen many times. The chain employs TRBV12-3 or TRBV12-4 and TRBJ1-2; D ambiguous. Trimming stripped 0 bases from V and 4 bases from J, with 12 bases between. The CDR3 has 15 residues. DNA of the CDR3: TGTGCCAGCAGTTTAGCGATTCGGTCGATCTATGGCTACACCTTC. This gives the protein CASSLAIRSIYGYTF.

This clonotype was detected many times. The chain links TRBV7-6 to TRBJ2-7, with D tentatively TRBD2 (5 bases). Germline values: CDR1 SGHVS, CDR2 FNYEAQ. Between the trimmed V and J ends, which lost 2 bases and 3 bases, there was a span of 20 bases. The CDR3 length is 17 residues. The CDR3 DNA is TGTGCCAGCAGCTTAACGGGAACGGTTGTTTCGAACTACGAGCAGTACTTC. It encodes CASSLTGTVVSNYEQYF.

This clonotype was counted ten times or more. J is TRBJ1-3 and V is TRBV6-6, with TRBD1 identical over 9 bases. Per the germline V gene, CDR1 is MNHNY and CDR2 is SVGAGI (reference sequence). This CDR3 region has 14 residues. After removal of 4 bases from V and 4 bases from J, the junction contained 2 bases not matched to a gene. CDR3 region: CASSSGTGGNTIYF. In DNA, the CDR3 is TGTGCCAGCAGTTCTGGGACAGGGGGAAACACCATATATTTT.

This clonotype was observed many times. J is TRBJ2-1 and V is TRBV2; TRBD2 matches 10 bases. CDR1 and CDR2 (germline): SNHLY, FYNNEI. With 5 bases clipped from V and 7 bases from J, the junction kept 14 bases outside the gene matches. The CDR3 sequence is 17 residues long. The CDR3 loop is CASSLVIPGLALNEQFF. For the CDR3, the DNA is TGTGCCAGCAGTTTGGTTATTCCGGGACTAGCGTTAAATGAGCAGTTCTTC.

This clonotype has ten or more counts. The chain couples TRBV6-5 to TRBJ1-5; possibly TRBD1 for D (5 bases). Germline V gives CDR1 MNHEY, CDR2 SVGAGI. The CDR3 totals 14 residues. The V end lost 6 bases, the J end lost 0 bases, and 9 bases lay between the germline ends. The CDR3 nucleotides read TGTGCCAGCAGAGAGGGGCTTAGCAATCAGCCCCAGCATTTT. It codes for CASREGLSNQPQHF.

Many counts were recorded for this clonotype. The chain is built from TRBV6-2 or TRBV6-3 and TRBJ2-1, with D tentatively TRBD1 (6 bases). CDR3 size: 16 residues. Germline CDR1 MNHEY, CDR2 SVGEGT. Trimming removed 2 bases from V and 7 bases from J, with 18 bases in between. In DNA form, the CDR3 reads TGTGCCAGCAGTTACCGCCCACAGGGAATGGAGAATGAGCAGTTCTTC. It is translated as CASSYRPQGMENEQFF.